Listed below are T cell receptor beta chains from one sample, sequenced in a study of T cell responses to AZD1222 COVID-19 vaccine. The table came from immunoSEQ multiplex PCR; TCRdb's copy has only in-frame clones and leaves some out. The data show about 110,000 clones, with 75% to 90% seen just once and over 35% held by the top ten. Material: peripheral blood, obtained 28 days after the second AZD1222 dose. The receptor source for this set is an adult who received the AZD1222 COVID-19 vaccine. CDR3s include the opening cysteine and the closing phenylalanine or tryptophan. A D gene is named only where the DNA matches it firmly. Some rows have no size entry. The others give once, few or many, or a class for an expanded clone.

D gene: .; clone size: .; V gene: TRBV5-4; J gene: TRBJ1-4; CDR3 DNA: TGTGCCAGCAGCTCAGGACGGAGTGAAAAACTGTTTTTT; CDR3 protein: CASSSGRSEKLFF
D gene: TRBD1; clone size: .; V gene: TRBV18; J gene: TRBJ1-4; CDR3 DNA: TGTGCCAGCTCACCTCGACAGGGCGGGGGTGAAAAACTGTTTTTT; CDR3 protein: CASSPRQGGGEKLFF
D gene: .; clone size: .; V gene: TRBV10-3; J gene: TRBJ2-7; CDR3 DNA: TGTGCCATCAGTGAGTCGTGGGGTAAAGAGTCCTACGAGCAGTACTTC; CDR3 protein: CAISESWGKESYEQYF
D gene: .; clone size: .; V gene: TRBV19; J gene: TRBJ2-7; CDR3 DNA: TGTGCCAGTAGTATGGGACGGGCCGGTACGCAGCAGTACTTC; CDR3 protein: CASSMGRAGTQQYF
D gene: .; clone size: .; V gene: TRBV19; J gene: TRBJ2-7; CDR3 DNA: TGTGCCAGTAGTATCGCTAGCTTGGGCGAGCAGTACTTC; CDR3 protein: CASSIASLGEQYF
D gene: .; clone size: .; V gene: TRBV29-1; J gene: TRBJ1-3; CDR3 DNA: TGCAGCGTTGACGGTGGTCTAGGAAACACCATATATTTT; CDR3 protein: CSVDGGLGNTIYF
D gene: TRBD1; clone size: .; V gene: TRBV5-1; J gene: TRBJ1-4; CDR3 DNA: TGCGCCAGCAGCTCCCGACAGGGAAATGAAAAACTGTTTTTT; CDR3 protein: CASSSRQGNEKLFF
D gene: TRBD2; clone size: .; V gene: TRBV2; J gene: TRBJ2-5; CDR3 DNA: TGTGCCAGCAGTGTTTCGCGGGAGCGGCCCACCCAGTACTTC; CDR3 protein: CASSVSRERPTQYF
D gene: TRBD2; clone size: .; V gene: TRBV28; J gene: TRBJ2-1; CDR3 DNA: TGTGCCAGCAGTTTAGCGGGAGGGTCCTACAATGAGCAGTTCTTC; CDR3 protein: CASSLAGGSYNEQFF
D gene: .; clone size: .; V gene: TRBV7-9; J gene: TRBJ2-1; CDR3 DNA: TGTGCCAGCAGCCCGGGTACTGGAGTCTACAATGAGCAGTTCTTC; CDR3 protein: CASSPGTGVYNEQFF
D gene: .; clone size: few; V gene: TRBV2; J gene: TRBJ2-2; CDR3 DNA: TGTGCCAGCAGGGGAGGACGGCTCGCGAACACCGGGGAGCTGTTTTTT; CDR3 protein: CASRGGRLANTGELFF
D gene: .; clone size: .; V gene: TRBV5-1; J gene: TRBJ2-3; CDR3 DNA: TGCGCCAGCAGCTCCCCGATAGATACGCAGTATTTT; CDR3 protein: CASSSPIDTQYF
D gene: TRBD1; clone size: .; V gene: TRBV7-2; J gene: TRBJ2-7; CDR3 DNA: TGTGCCAGCCGTCGCCCCCGTAGGGGGCGTATCGGCTACGAGCAGTACTTC; CDR3 protein: CASRRPRRGRIGYEQYF
D gene: .; clone size: .; V gene: TRBV14; J gene: TRBJ2-1; CDR3 DNA: TGTGCCAGCAGCCAAGTAACGACGTTCATCTTC; CDR3 protein: CASSQVTTFIF
D gene: .; clone size: .; V gene: TRBV28; J gene: TRBJ1-2; CDR3 DNA: TGTGCCAGCAGTTTATACCTTAGGGACTGCACCTTC; CDR3 protein: CASSLYLRDCTF
D gene: .; clone size: .; V gene: TRBV12-5; J gene: TRBJ1-1; CDR3 DNA: TGTGCTAGTAGGGAGCGCATGGACACTGAAGCTTTCTTT; CDR3 protein: CASRERMDTEAFF
D gene: .; clone size: .; V gene: TRBV28; J gene: TRBJ1-2; CDR3 DNA: TGTGCCAGCTACTCAGCTAACTATGGCTACACCTTC; CDR3 protein: CASYSANYGYTF
D gene: .; clone size: .; V gene: TRBV24-1; J gene: TRBJ2-3; CDR3 DNA: TGTGCCACCAGTGATTTTGCTGAGGGGAATGGGGGCACAGATACGCAGTATTTT; CDR3 protein: CATSDFAEGNGGTDTQYF
D gene: .; clone size: .; V gene: TRBV6-1; J gene: TRBJ1-6; CDR3 DNA: TGTGCCAGCAGTGATATTTCGGGGGCGGTTGCCCCACCCCTCCACTTT; CDR3 protein: CASSDISGAVAPPLHF
D gene: .; clone size: .; V gene: TRBV9; J gene: TRBJ1-5; CDR3 DNA: TGTGCCAGCAGTGTTCATAGCAATCAGCCCCAGCATTTT; CDR3 protein: CASSVHSNQPQHF
D gene: .; clone size: .; V gene: TRBV27; J gene: TRBJ2-5; CDR3 DNA: TGTGCCAGCAGTTTGAGTTTGGGCGCGGAAGAGACCCAGTACTTC; CDR3 protein: CASSLSLGAEETQYF
D gene: TRBD2; clone size: .; V gene: TRBV6-5; J gene: TRBJ2-7; CDR3 DNA: TGTGCCAGCAGGTCGGGACTAGAGGGATACGAGCAGTACTTC; CDR3 protein: CASRSGLEGYEQYF
D gene: TRBD2; clone size: .; V gene: TRBV19; J gene: TRBJ2-1; CDR3 DNA: TGTGCCAGTAGTATTGGGGGGCTAGCGGGTTCCTACAATGAGCAGTTCTTC; CDR3 protein: CASSIGGLAGSYNEQFF
D gene: TRBD1; clone size: .; V gene: TRBV15; J gene: TRBJ2-7; CDR3 DNA: TGTGCCACCAGCAACTACGACAGGGTAAAACGGGAGCAGTACTTC; CDR3 protein: CATSNYDRVKREQYF
D gene: .; clone size: .; V gene: TRBV16; J gene: TRBJ1-5; CDR3 DNA: TGTGCCAGCAGCCAGCGACCCCCGAATGGCAATCAGCCCCAGCATTTT; CDR3 protein: CASSQRPPNGNQPQHF
D gene: .; clone size: once; V gene: TRBV27; J gene: TRBJ2-7; CDR3 DNA: TGTGCCAGCAGTTTGTCAGGGCCCTCCTACGAGCAGTACTTC; CDR3 protein: CASSLSGPSYEQYF
D gene: TRBD2; clone size: .; V gene: TRBV5-4; J gene: TRBJ2-2; CDR3 DNA: TGTGCCAGCAGCTTGGGCGGGGGAATAGCTAACACCGGGGAGCTGTTTTTT; CDR3 protein: CASSLGGGIANTGELFF
D gene: .; clone size: .; V gene: TRBV6-6; J gene: TRBJ1-1; CDR3 DNA: TGTGCCAGCAGCCTACTCCGGCAACTGAACACTGAAGCTTTCTTT; CDR3 protein: CASSLLRQLNTEAFF